This T cell receptor (beta chain) was profiled in a study of OX40 agonist ivuxolimab in advanced cancers. Findings of the study overall: Within 6 weeks, CD4+ and CD8+ blood T cells expanded clonally at 0.1 to 3.0 mg/kg. Low normalized T-cell clonal expansion was also seen in some nonresponders.

The CDR3 consists of 14 residues. The junction had 0 bases not matched to a gene; V was cut back by 5 bases and J by 3 bases. The germline gives CDR1 MNHNS, CDR2 SASEGT. Libraries were prepared by immunoSEQ multiplex PCR; TCRdb keeps only in-frame clonotypes and omits some of them. The repertoire holds some 62,000 clones, with approximately 89% as singletons. This clone was counted between two and nine times. The antigen remains unidentified. Collection of blood occurred at baseline, at cycle 4 day 1, and at cycle 7 day 1. This specimen was CD4+ or CD8+ T cells sorted from blood, taken in a trial of the OX40 agonist ivuxolimab. V usage is TRBV6-1 and J usage is TRBJ2-2, with 10 bases fitting TRBD2. The receptor's source is an adult with an advanced solid tumor such as melanoma, head and neck, liver or kidney cancer. The CDR3: CASSSGRDTGELFF. The CDR3 nucleotides are TGTGCCAGCAGTAGCGGGAGGGACACCGGGGAGCTGTTTTTT.